This T cell receptor beta chain appears in the sequencing data of a study of early T cells in non-severe SARS-CoV-2 infection. Study overall: Sequencing used unsorted whole-blood bulk RNA, so chains lack pairing.

A single record per CDR3 protein comes from TCRdb applying MiXCR to the 5' RACE reads. The data contain about 60,000 distinct CDR3 sequences, approximately 5.6% of them singletons. This clonotype was detected ten times or more. Sequencing was done on a sample of whole blood. The sequence came from an adult who was a healthcare worker with PCR-confirmed SARS-CoV-2 infection or an uninfected control (not recorded which).

The CDR3 protein is CASSQWGGRREGYTF. The CDR3, as DNA: TGCGCCAGCAGCCAATGGGGAGGGAGAAGAGAGGGCTACACCTTC. The J gene is TRBJ1-2, the V gene TRBV4-3; D is ambiguous. Trimming took off 2 bases at V and 8 bases at J, with 18 bases between the two ends. The CDR3 has 15 amino acids. Germline V gives CDR1 LGHNA, CDR2 YSLEER.